This T cell receptor (beta chain) was recorded in a study of T cells in Graves' hyperthyroidism and ophthalmopathy. The CDR3 is 14 residues long. V dropped 3 bases and J dropped 4 bases, with 10 bases sitting between them. RNA transcripts provided the source from which TCR beta CDR3 regions were amplified. The TCR CDR3 first-round RT-PCR relied on the HTBI primer set. TCRdb recomputed calls from the multiplex PCR reads with MiXCR, one row per CDR3 protein. The sample gives about 640,000 distinct CDR3 sequences, about 20% of which show up once; about 34% is in the top ten. The chain has TRBV12-3 or TRBV12-4 and TRBJ2-1; D gene unclear. The TCR was taken from a man aged 25-45 years with Graves' ophthalmopathy. The sequenced sample was blood. The CDR3 is CASSLGNQYNEQFF. CDR3 coding DNA: TGTGCCAGCAGTTTGGGGAATCAATACAATGAGCAGTTCTTC.